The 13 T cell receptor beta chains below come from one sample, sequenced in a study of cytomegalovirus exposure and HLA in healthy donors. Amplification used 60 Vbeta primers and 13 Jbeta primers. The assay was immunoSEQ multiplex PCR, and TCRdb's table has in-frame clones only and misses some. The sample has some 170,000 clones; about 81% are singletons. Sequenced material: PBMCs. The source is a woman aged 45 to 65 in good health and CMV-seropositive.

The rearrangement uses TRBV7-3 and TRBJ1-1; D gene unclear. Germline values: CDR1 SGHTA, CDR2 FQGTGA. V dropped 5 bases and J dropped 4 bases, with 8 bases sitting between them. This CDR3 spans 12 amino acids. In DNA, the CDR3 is TGTGCCAGCAGCCGATCGGGCACTGAAGCTTTCTTT. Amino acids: CASSRSGTEAFF.

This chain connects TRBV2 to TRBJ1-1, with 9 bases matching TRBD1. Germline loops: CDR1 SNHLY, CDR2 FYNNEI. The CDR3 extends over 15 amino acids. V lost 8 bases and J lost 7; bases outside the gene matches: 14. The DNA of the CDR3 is TGTGCCAGCTTAATGGGGGGACAGGGAAACGGTGAAGCTTTCTTT. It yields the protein CASLMGGQGNGEAFF.

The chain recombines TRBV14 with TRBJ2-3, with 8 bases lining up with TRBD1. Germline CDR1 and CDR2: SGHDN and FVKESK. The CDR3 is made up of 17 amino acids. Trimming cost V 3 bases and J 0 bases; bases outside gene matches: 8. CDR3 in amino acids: CASSHPGQVPSTDTQYF. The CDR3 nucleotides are TGTGCCAGCAGCCACCCGGGACAGGTTCCTAGCACAGATACGCAGTATTTT.

In DNA form, the CDR3 reads TGTGCCAGCAGCTTAGCGGCAGGGAACACTGAAGCTTTCTTT. It encodes CASSLAAGNTEAFF. The rearrangement links TRBV7-6 to TRBJ1-1, with D uncertain. The CDR3 is 14 residues long. Looked up from germline, CDR1 is SGHVS and CDR2 is FNYEAQ. V lost 0 bases and J 1 base, leaving 6 bases between the germline ends.

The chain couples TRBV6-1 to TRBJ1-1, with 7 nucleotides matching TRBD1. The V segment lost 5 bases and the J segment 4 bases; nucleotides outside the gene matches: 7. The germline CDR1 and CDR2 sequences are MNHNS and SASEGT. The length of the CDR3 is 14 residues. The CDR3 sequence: CASSNNAGGTEAFF. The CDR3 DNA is TGTGCCAGCAGTAACAACGCAGGGGGCACTGAAGCTTTCTTT.

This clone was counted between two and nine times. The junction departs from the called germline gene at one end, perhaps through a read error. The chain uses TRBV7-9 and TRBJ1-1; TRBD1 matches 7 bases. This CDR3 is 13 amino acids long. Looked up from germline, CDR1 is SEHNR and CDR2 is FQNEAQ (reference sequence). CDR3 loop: CSSSYLQGQEAFF. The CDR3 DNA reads TGTTCCAGCAGCTACCTCCAGGGACAGGAAGCTTTCTTT.

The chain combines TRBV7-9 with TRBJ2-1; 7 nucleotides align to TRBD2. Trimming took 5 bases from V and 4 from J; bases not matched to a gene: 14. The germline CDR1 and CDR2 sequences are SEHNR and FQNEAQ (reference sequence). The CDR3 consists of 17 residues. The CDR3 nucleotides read TGTGCCAGCAGCCCCAACCTAGGACTAGGGCCATACAATGAGCAGTTCTTC. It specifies CASSPNLGLGPYNEQFF. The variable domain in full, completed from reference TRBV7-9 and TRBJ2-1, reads DTGVSQNPRHKITKRGQNVTFRCDPISEHNRLYWYRQTLGQGPEFLTYFQNEAQLEKSRLLSDRFSAERPKGSFSTLEIQRTEQGDSAMYLCASSPNLGLGPYNEQFFGPGTRLTVL.

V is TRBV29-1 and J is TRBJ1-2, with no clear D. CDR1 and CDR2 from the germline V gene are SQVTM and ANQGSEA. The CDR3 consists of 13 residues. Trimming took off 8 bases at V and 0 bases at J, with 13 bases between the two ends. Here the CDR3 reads CSTRGPANYGYTF. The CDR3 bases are TGCAGCACCCGAGGGCCAGCTAACTATGGCTACACCTTC.

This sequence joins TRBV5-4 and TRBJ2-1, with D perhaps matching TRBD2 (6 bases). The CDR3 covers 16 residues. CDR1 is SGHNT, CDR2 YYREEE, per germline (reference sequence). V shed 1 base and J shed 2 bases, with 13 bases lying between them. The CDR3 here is CASSLRPLAAYNEQFF. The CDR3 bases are TGTGCCAGCAGCTTGCGCCCACTAGCCGCCTACAATGAGCAGTTCTTC. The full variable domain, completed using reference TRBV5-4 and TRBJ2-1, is ETGVTQSPTHLIKTRGQQVTLRCSSQSGHNTVSWYQQALGQGPQFIFQYYREEENGRGNFPPRFSGLQFPNYSSELNVNALELDDSALYLCASSLRPLAAYNEQFFGPGTRLTVL.

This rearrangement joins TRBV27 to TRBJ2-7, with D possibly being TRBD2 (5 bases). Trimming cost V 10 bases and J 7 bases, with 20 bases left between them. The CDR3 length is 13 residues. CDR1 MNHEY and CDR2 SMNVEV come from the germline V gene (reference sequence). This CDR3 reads CATRGSSTGEQYF. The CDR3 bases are TGTGCCACTAGAGGTAGCAGTACGGGGGAGCAGTACTTC.

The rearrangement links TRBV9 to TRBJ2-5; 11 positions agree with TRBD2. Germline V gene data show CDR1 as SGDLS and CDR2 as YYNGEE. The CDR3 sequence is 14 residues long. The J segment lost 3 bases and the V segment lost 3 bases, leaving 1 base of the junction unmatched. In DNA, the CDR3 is TGTGCCAGCAGCGCGACTAGCGGGGAAGAGACCCAGTACTTC. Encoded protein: CASSATSGEETQYF.

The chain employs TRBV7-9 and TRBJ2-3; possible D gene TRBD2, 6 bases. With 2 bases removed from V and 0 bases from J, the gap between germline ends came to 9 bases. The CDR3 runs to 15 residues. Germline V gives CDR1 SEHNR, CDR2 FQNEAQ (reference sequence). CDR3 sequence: CASSLRGVSTDTQYF. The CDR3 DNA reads TGTGCCAGCAGCTTACGCGGGGTTAGCACAGATACGCAGTATTTT.

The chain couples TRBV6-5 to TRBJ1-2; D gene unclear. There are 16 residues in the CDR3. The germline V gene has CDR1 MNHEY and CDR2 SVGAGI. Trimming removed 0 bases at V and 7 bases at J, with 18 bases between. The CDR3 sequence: CASSYSDLTISRGYTF. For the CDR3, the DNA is TGTGCCAGCAGTTACTCGGACTTAACGATTTCGCGTGGCTACACCTTC.